This paragraph reports one T cell receptor (beta chain). The record originates from a study of technical replicates of blood from a few donors. V lost 4 bases, J lost 0 bases, and 6 bases stayed unmatched. In germline, CDR1 is GTSNPN, CDR2 SVGIG (reference sequence). This CDR3 is 14 amino acids long. Measured with immunoSEQ multiplex PCR; TCRdb has only the in-frame clones, and not every one. Altogether fewer than 100,000 clones are present, nearly 98% being singletons, with the ten largest covering 0.18%. The sequenced material came from T cells isolated from PBMCs. The rearrangement uses TRBV30 and TRBJ2-7; 7 bases agree with TRBD1. The source is a human donor in good health. CDR3 amino acids: CAWTLQGTSYEQYF. As DNA, the CDR3 is TGTGCCTGGACTTTACAGGGGACCTCCTACGAGCAGTACTTC.